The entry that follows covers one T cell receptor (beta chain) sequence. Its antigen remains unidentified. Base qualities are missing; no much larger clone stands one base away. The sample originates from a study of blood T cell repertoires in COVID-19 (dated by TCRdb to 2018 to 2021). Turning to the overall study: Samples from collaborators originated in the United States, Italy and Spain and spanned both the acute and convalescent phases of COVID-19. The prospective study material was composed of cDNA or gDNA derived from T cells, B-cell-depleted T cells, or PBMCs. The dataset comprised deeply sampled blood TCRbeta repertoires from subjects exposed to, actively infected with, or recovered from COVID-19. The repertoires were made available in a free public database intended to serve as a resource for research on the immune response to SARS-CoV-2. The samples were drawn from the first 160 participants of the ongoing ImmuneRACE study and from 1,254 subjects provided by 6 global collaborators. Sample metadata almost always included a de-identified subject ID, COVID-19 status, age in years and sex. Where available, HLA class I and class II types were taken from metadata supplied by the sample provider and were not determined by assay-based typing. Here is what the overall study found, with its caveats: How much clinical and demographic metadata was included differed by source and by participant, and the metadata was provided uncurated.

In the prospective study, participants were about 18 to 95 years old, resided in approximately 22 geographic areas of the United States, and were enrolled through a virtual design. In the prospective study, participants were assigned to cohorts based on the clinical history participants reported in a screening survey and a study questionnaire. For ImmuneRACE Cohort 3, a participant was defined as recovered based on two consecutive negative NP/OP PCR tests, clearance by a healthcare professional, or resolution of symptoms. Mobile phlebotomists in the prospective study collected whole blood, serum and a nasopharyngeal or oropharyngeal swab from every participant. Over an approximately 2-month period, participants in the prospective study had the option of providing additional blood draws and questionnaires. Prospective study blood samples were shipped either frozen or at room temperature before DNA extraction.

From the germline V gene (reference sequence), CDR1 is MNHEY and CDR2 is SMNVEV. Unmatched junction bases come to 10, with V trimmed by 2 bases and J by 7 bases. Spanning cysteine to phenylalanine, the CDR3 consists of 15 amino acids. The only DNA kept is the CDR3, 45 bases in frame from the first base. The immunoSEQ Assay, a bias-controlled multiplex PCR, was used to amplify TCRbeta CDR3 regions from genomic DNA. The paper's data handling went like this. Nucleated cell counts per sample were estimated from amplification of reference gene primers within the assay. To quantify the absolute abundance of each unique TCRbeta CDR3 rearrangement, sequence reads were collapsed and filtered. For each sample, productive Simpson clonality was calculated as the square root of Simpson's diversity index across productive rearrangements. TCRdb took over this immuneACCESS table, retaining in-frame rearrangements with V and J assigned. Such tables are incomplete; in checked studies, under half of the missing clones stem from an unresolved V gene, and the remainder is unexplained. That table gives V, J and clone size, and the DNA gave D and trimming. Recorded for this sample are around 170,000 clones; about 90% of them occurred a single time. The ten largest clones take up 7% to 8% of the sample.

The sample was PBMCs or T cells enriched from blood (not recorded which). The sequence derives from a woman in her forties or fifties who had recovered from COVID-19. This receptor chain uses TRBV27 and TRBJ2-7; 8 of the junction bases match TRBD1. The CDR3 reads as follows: CASSLLRDRRREQYF. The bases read TGTGCCAGCAGTTTACTCCGGGACAGGAGGAGGGAGCAGTACTTC.